One T cell receptor beta chain is described in this entry. The data were obtained in a study of blood T cell repertoires in COVID-19. Overall study: Samples came from the United States, Italy and Spain, spanning acute and convalescent COVID-19. PBMCs, B-cell-depleted T cells, or T cells provided the cDNA or gDNA that made up the material.

Germline CDR1 and CDR2: LNHDA and SQIVND (reference sequence). This CDR3 is 13 amino acids long. V dropped 6 bases and J dropped 4 bases, with 12 bases sitting between them. Per the original methods: For nucleated cells, counts were estimated from reference gene primer amplification. Profiled with immunoSEQ multiplex PCR; TCRdb holds only in-frame clones, not every one. V and J calls and clone size follow that table, whereas D and trimming were derived from the DNA. This table holds under 200,000 clones, less than 90% found once. A Seattle source enrolled patients during active infection and followed them longitudinally.

This sequence originates from an older woman with COVID-19, enrolled during active disease. The sample consisted of peripheral blood. V is TRBV19 and J is TRBJ1-2; D is possibly TRBD1 (5 bases). The CDR3 region has the DNA TGTGCCAGTAGGAAGACAGAAGGCTATGGCTACACCTTC. Protein product: CASRKTEGYGYTF.